The next 28 T cell receptor beta chains were all read from a single sample in a study of metastatic and nonmetastatic thyroid tumors. Patients underwent thyroid surgery, and none had received any treatment before it. Through MiXCR, TCRdb re-clonotyped the PCR reads. The sample includes 6,500 to 8,000 clones, 25% to 30% seen only once; the top ten take 40% to 50%. Sequenced material: tumor tissue. These TCRs come from a male donor with papillary thyroid cancer or a benign thyroid nodule (not recorded which). Some clones in this sample may be carry-over from other donors' samples.

This chain connects TRBV20-1 to TRBJ2-7; TRBD2 matches 13 bases. Germline loops: CDR1 DFQATT, CDR2 SNEGSKA (reference sequence). J lost 2 bases, V lost 3 bases, and 7 bases had no gene match. The CDR3 is 16 residues long. This CDR3 reads CSASGRTSGGPYEQYF. In nucleotides, the CDR3 is TGCAGTGCTAGTGGGAGGACTAGCGGGGGACCCTACGAGCAGTACTTC.

This clone has a handful of counts. V gene TRBV19 combines with J gene TRBJ2-2, with 8 nucleotides matching TRBD2. The V segment lost 8 bases and the J segment 2 bases; nucleotides outside the gene matches: 13. CDR1 LNHDA and CDR2 SQIVND come from the germline V gene (reference sequence). The CDR3 contains 17 residues. CDR3 sequence: CASQRGSGSLNTGELFF. DNA of the CDR3: TGTGCCAGTCAAAGGGGCAGCGGGAGCCTTAACACCGGGGAGCTGTTTTTT.

This clone was observed at least ten times. This chain joins TRBV6-1 and TRBJ2-5; TRBD1 or TRBD2 may be the D gene (6 bases each). The germline gives CDR1 MNHNS, CDR2 SASEGT. V gave up 7 bases and J gave up 4 bases, with 19 bases separating them. The CDR3 runs to 15 residues. The CDR3: CASNPTKGGRETQYF. Here the CDR3 DNA reads TGTGCCAGCAACCCCACCAAAGGGGGGAGAGAGACCCAGTACTTC.

The V call is TRBV7-2, the J call TRBJ1-3; D gene uncertain. Trimming shortened V by 0 bases and J by 4 bases, and 4 bases separated the two germline ends. The CDR3 spans 13 residues. Germline lookup yields CDR1 SGHTA and CDR2 FQGNSA. CDR3 in amino acids: CASSLAAGNTIYF. The CDR3 region has the DNA TGTGCCAGCAGCTTAGCAGCAGGAAACACCATATATTTT. The variable domain in full, with the rest retrieved from reference TRBV7-2 and TRBJ1-3, is GAGVSQSPSNKVTEKGKDVELRCDPISGHTALYWYRQSLGQGLEFLIYFQGNSAPDKSGLPSDRFSAERTGGSVSTLTIQRTQQEDSAVYLCASSLAAGNTIYFGEGSWLTVV.

Concerning this clone itself: The junction does not match germline at one end; this may be a read error. The rearrangement uses TRBV28 and TRBJ2-7; TRBD2 matches 13 bases. The germline gives CDR1 MDHEN, CDR2 SYDVKM. CDR3 size: 16 residues. The CDR3 nucleotides are TGTGACAGCAGTCCACGGACTAGCGGGAGAGTTTACGAGCAGTACTTC. It yields the protein CDSSPRTSGRVYEQYF.

In this sample, this clone is medium-sized. The chain uses TRBV2 and TRBJ2-7; 11 bases are shared with TRBD2. This CDR3 has 14 amino acids. Germline V gene sequence: CDR1 SNHLY, CDR2 FYNNEI. After removal of 9 bases from V and 5 bases from J, the junction contained 9 bases not matched to a gene. CDR3 bases: TGTGCCAGTTGGAAACTAGCGGGAGACCACGAGCAGTACTTC. It translates to CASWKLAGDHEQYF.

The chain links TRBV19 to TRBJ1-1; 8 bases match TRBD1. Unmatched junction bases numbered 7, after V lost 3 bases and J lost 10 bases. The CDR3 runs to 13 residues. Germline V gene sequence: CDR1 LNHDA, CDR2 SQIVND (reference sequence). The CDR3 coding sequence is TGTGCCAGTAGTATGGACAGGGCAGGAGTAGCTTTCTTT. This translates into CASSMDRAGVAFF.

The sample holds a few counts of this clone. The chain employs TRBV6-1 and TRBJ1-5, with a possible D match to TRBD1 (5 bases). There are 16 residues in the CDR3. Germline V gene lookup returns CDR1 MNHNS and CDR2 SASEGT. Between the trimmed V and J ends, which lost 1 base and 2 bases, there was a span of 12 bases. The chain's CDR3 is CASSEDAGGGNQPQHF. Written as DNA, the CDR3 is TGTGCCAGCAGTGAAGACGCCGGGGGTGGCAATCAGCCCCAGCATTTT.

This clone turned up a few times. CDR3 protein: CASSEDPGTLPEAFF. CDR3 nucleotide sequence: TGTGCCAGCAGTGAAGACCCAGGGACCCTTCCTGAAGCTTTCTTT. V gene TRBV6-1 combines with J gene TRBJ1-1; tentatively, D is TRBD1 (5 bases). V shed 1 base and J shed 6 bases, with 15 bases lying between them. This CDR3 has 15 residues. Germline V gives CDR1 MNHNS, CDR2 SASEGT.

The chain recombines TRBV5-1 with TRBJ1-2, with 8 nucleotides matching TRBD1. V gave up 4 bases and J gave up 5 bases; unmatched junction bases: 10. CDR3 size: 15 residues. The germline V gene encodes CDR1 SGHRS and CDR2 YFSETQ. CDR3 region: CASSPGQGFGYGYTF. CDR3 in DNA: TGCGCCAGCAGCCCCGGACAGGGTTTCGGTTATGGCTACACCTTC.

The chain is built from TRBV11-2 and TRBJ2-1; maybe TRBD2 (5 bases). Germline CDR1 SGHAT, CDR2 FQNNGV. The CDR3 length is 15 residues. The V end was cut by 5 bases, the J end by 1 base, with 12 bases between. CDR3 loop: CASSELVGSYNEQFF. In DNA form, the CDR3 reads TGTGCCAGCAGCGAACTAGTTGGGTCCTACAATGAGCAGTTCTTC.

The chain employs TRBV28 and TRBJ2-7, with TRBD1 matching over 8 bases. The CDR3 totals 12 residues. With V trimmed by 10 bases and J by 2 bases, 4 bases remained unmatched. Looked up from germline, CDR1 is MDHEN and CDR2 is SYDVKM. In nucleotides, the CDR3 is TGTGCCACCGCGGACAGGGCCTACGAGCAGTACTTC. Encoded protein: CATADRAYEQYF.

The chain is built from TRBV6-4 and TRBJ2-1; D unclear. Trimming cost V 2 bases and J 6 bases, with 11 bases left between them. Germline assignment: CDR1 MRHNA and CDR2 SNTAGT. The CDR3 length is 14 residues. CDR3 sequence reads: CASSDPGQPNEQFF. CDR3 DNA: TGTGCCAGCAGTGACCCCGGGCAGCCCAATGAGCAGTTCTTC.

This sequence joins TRBV4-1 and TRBJ2-7; D is possibly TRBD2 (6 bases). The germline V gene has CDR1 MGHRA and CDR2 YSYEKL. The CDR3 has 16 amino acids. V was clipped by 0 bases and J by 1 base, with 13 bases between them. The DNA of the CDR3 is TGCGCCAGCAGCCAAGATCGGGACTTCTCTTCCTACGAGCAGTACTTC. Protein sequence: CASSQDRDFSSYEQYF.

This clone has ten or more counts. This chain links TRBV20-1 with TRBJ1-2; D possibly corresponds to TRBD1 (6 bases). Per the germline V gene, CDR1 is DFQATT and CDR2 is SNEGSKA (reference sequence). Trimming stripped 3 bases from V and 4 bases from J, with 12 bases between. This CDR3 is built from 13 residues. The CDR3 nucleotides read TGCAGTGCTAGTCACGGACAGATCTATGGCTACACCTTC. It is translated as CSASHGQIYGYTF.

This clone appeared a few times. The chain employs TRBV29-1 and TRBJ2-3; D is unclear. CDR1 is SQVTM and CDR2 is ANQGSEA in the germline V gene. The CDR3 runs to 13 residues. V lost 5 bases and J 4 bases, leaving 13 bases between the germline ends. Here the CDR3 DNA reads TGCAGCGTTTCGACACGAGCCCCAGATACGCAGTATTTT. It yields the protein CSVSTRAPDTQYF.

The gene calls are TRBV20-1 and TRBJ2-5, with TRBD1 as a possible D gene (5 bases). Germline lookup yields CDR1 DFQATT and CDR2 SNEGSKA (reference sequence). The CDR3 spans 14 residues. V was cut by 2 bases and J by 1 base, with 11 bases left in between. The CDR3 coding sequence is TGCAGTGCTAGACTAGGGGTTATCCAAGAGACCCAGTACTTC. Encoded protein: CSARLGVIQETQYF.

The chain employs TRBV6-1 and TRBJ2-1; 15 nucleotides align to TRBD2. From germline, CDR1 is MNHNS and CDR2 SASEGT. With V trimmed by 8 bases and J by 6 bases, 2 bases remained unmatched. CDR3 length equals 14 residues. Here the CDR3 DNA reads TGTGCCAGCTGGACTAGCGGGAGGGGCAATGAGCAGTTCTTC. This gives the protein CASWTSGRGNEQFF.

The CDR3 loop is CAISERTGAGNTIYF. The CDR3 DNA reads as TGTGCCATCAGTGAAAGGACAGGGGCCGGAAACACCATATATTTT. The V call is TRBV10-3, the J call TRBJ1-3; TRBD1 agrees at 9 bases. Germline V gene lookup returns CDR1 ENHRY and CDR2 SYGVKD. This CDR3 is 15 amino acids long. J lost 4 bases, V lost 3 bases, and 4 bases had no gene match.

The V gene is TRBV11-3, the J gene TRBJ2-3, with D maybe TRBD2 (6 bases). The CDR3 sequence is 15 residues long. Germline V CDR1 and CDR2: SGHNT, YENEEA. V lost 5 bases, J lost 5 bases, and 17 bases lay in between. DNA of the CDR3: TGTGCCAGCAGCCTAGGACTGGGAGGAGTAGATACGCAGTATTTT. Its protein product is CASSLGLGGVDTQYF.

This sequence joins TRBV11-1 and TRBJ2-1, with 12 nucleotides matching TRBD2. This CDR3 comprises 18 residues. V lost 0 bases, J lost 2 bases, and 5 bases stayed unmatched. Germline V gene data show CDR1 as SGHAT and CDR2 as FQDESV (reference sequence). The DNA of the CDR3 is TGTGCCAGCAGCTTAGCCAGGGGACTAGCGGGTGCCTACAATGAGCAGTTCTTC. It is translated as CASSLARGLAGAYNEQFF.

The chain joins TRBV18 to TRBJ2-3; D is unresolved. This CDR3 is 15 amino acids long. The ends were cut back, 0 bases at V and 0 bases at J, with 7 bases in the middle. CDR1 and CDR2 from the germline V gene are KGHSH and LQKENI. Here the CDR3 DNA reads TGTGCCAGCTCACCACCTAGCTCTAGCACAGATACGCAGTATTTT. Its protein is CASSPPSSSTDTQYF.

Relative to its sample, this clone is large. The rearrangement uses TRBV28 and TRBJ2-7; 8 nucleotides match TRBD2. Germline trimming cut 2 bases from V and 2 bases from J; bases unmatched to any gene: 11. CDR1 and CDR2 from the germline V gene are MDHEN and SYDVKM. The length of the CDR3 is 17 residues. The CDR3 reads CASSLRAGIAGTYEQYF. Written as DNA, the CDR3 is TGTGCCAGCAGTTTACGGGCCGGAATAGCGGGGACCTACGAGCAGTACTTC.

V is TRBV6-2 or TRBV6-3 and J is TRBJ1-5; 10 positions match TRBD1. This CDR3 spans 15 amino acids. Germline CDR1 and CDR2: MNHEY and SVGEGT. The V and J ends lost 7 bases and 3 bases, in that order; junction bases with no gene match: 6. CDR3 protein: CASTLDRGYNQPQHF. CDR3 DNA: TGTGCCAGCACCTTGGACAGGGGGTACAATCAGCCCCAGCATTTT.

The chain is built from TRBV11-2 and TRBJ2-3, with D perhaps TRBD1 (6 bases). The CDR3 is 15 amino acids. Per the germline V gene, CDR1 is SGHAT and CDR2 is FQNNGV. Trimming pared 6 bases from V and 3 bases from J, leaving 16 bases between. The CDR3 region is CASSRGQGRTDTQYF. The DNA of the CDR3 is TGTGCCAGCAGTAGAGGCCAGGGGCGGACAGATACGCAGTATTTT.

This clone has a handful of counts. The chain is built from TRBV6-5 and TRBJ2-1; 8 nucleotides align to TRBD1. V was clipped by 2 bases and J by 4 bases; unmatched bases: 1. In germline, CDR1 is MNHEY, CDR2 SVGAGI. This CDR3 is built from 14 residues. The DNA of the CDR3 is TGTGCCAGCAGTTACAACAGGGGGTACAATGAGCAGTTCTTC. Translated, it gives CASSYNRGYNEQFF.

This clone was seen more than once but under ten times. The chain links TRBV19 to TRBJ2-2, with D perhaps matching TRBD2 (6 bases). Trimming pared 10 bases from V and 2 bases from J, leaving 14 bases between. The germline V gene encodes CDR1 LNHDA and CDR2 SQIVND (reference sequence). CDR3 size: 14 residues. CDR3 in DNA: TGTGCCACCACCCCGGACTATAACACCGGGGAGCTGTTTTTT. It is translated as CATTPDYNTGELFF.

This clone is medium-sized within its sample. This chain joins TRBV28 and TRBJ1-5; D not resolved. Germline CDR1 and CDR2: MDHEN and SYDVKM. Trimming cost V 2 bases and J 0 bases, with 8 bases left between them. The CDR3 runs to 15 residues. In DNA form, the CDR3 reads TGTGCCAGCAGTTTAGGAGATTATAGCAATCAGCCCCAGCATTTT. Amino acid sequence: CASSLGDYSNQPQHF.